What follows is one T cell receptor (beta chain) and its context. Data came from immunoSEQ multiplex PCR; TCRdb stores just in-frame clones and leaves some out. The sample holds roughly 640,000 clones; 74% are singletons and the top ten take more than 1.5%. The entry originates in a study of shared clonotypes between healthy human individuals. Study in general: Donor ages ranged 18 to 49 years: a couple of women, a few men.

Germline V gives CDR1 MDHEN, CDR2 SYDVKM. V lost 6 bases and J 8 bases, leaving 14 bases between the germline ends. This CDR3 has 12 amino acids. The sequenced material came from memory CD4+ T cells sorted from blood. The subset is: CD45RA-negative fraction. This clonotype was sampled from a woman under 40 in good health. V and J are TRBV28 and TRBJ2-7, with unresolved D. Written as DNA, the CDR3 is TGTGCCAGCAGCTCCCTACTGAAGAAGCAGTACTTC. The encoded protein is CASSSLLKKQYF.